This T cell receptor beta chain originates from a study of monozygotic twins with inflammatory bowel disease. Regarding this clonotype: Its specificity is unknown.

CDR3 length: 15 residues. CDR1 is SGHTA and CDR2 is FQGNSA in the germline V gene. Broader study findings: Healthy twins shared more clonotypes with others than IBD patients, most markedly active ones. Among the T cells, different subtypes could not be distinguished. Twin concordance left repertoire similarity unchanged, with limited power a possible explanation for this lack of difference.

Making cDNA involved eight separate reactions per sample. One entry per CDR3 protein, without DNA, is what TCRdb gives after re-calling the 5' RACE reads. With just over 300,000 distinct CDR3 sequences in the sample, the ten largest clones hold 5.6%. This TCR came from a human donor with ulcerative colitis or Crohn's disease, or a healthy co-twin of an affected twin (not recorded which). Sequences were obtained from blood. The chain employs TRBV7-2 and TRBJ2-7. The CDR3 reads CASSPRATDSYEQYF.